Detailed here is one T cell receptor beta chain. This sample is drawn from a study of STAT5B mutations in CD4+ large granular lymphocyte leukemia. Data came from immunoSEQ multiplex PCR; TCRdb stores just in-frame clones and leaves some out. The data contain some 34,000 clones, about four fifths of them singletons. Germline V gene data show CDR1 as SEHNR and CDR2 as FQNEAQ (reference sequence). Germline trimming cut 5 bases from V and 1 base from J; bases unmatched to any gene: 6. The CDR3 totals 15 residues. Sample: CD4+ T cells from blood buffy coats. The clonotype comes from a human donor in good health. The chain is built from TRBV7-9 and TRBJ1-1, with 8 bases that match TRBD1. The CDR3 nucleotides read TGTGCCAGCAGCGACCCGGGACAGGCGAACACTGAAGCTTTCTTT. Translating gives CASSDPGQANTEAFF.